This T cell receptor (beta chain) was found in a study of cytomegalovirus exposure and HLA in healthy donors. In this sample, this clone turned up a few times. Its antigen is as yet unknown. 13 Jbeta primers and 60 Vbeta primers were used for the PCR. Sequencing used immunoSEQ multiplex PCR; TCRdb keeps in-frame clones, though not all of them. The sample lists 85,000 to 100,000 clones, 60% to 65% occurring once. Healthy bone marrow donors supplied every sample. Missing from this donor's record is the CMV serostatus. General observations from the study: Available immune exposure information was restricted to CMV serostatus only. Later work found that TCR association rates differed between HLA loci; DRB1 had the most and HLA-C the fewest.

Trimming stripped 3 bases from V and 3 bases from J, with 8 bases between. Looked up from germline, CDR1 is GTSNPN and CDR2 is SVGIG (reference sequence). This CDR3 spans 13 amino acids. The genes are TRBV30 and TRBJ1-4; D is undetermined. The sequenced sample was PBMCs. The TCR comes from a human donor in good health. The CDR3 DNA reads as TGTGCCTGGAGAGAGTGGTCTAATGAAAAACTGTTTTTT. As protein: CAWREWSNEKLFF.